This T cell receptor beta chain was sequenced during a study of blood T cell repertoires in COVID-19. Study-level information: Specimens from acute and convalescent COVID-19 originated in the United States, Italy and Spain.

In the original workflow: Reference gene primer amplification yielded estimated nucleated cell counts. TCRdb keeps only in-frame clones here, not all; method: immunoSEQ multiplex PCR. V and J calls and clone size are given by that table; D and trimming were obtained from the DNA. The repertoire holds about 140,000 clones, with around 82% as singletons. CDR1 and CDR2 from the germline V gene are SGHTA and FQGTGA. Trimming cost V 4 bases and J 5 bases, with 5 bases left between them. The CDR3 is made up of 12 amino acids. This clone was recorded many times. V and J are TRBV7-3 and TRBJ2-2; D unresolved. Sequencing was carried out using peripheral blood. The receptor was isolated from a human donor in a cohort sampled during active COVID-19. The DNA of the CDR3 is TGTGCCAGCAGCTCTCGGACCGGGGAGCTGTTTTTT. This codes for CASSSRTGELFF. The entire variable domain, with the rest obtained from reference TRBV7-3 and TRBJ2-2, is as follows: GAGVSQTPSNKVTEKGKYVELRCDPISGHTALYWYRQSLGQGPEFLIYFQGTGAADDSGLPNDRFFAVRPEGSVSTLKIQRTERGDSAVYLCASSSRTGELFFGEGSRLTVL.